Below, 25 T cell receptor beta chains from the same sample are listed, as sequenced in a study of blood T cells in healthy people across ages. Next came a second PCR, run for about 7 to 12 cycles, which used a sample-barcoded 5' primer along with a J-beta primer mix. MiXCR, run by TCRdb on the 5' RACE reads, gives a single entry per CDR3 protein. The data show about 1.4 million distinct CDR3 sequences, roughly 64% seen once. Sequenced material: blood. These receptors were taken from a man aged 18 to 29 in good health.

J is TRBJ2-2 and V is TRBV5-6, with D possibly TRBD1 on 6 matching bases. Germline values: CDR1 SGHDT, CDR2 YYEEEE. This CDR3 spans 15 amino acids. V was pared by 4 bases and J by 0 bases, with 10 bases between. Here the CDR3 DNA reads TGTGCCAGCAGCCGCGACAGGTCGAACACCGGGGAGCTGTTTTTT. This encodes CASSRDRSNTGELFF.

The chain combines TRBV4-2 with TRBJ2-7, with a tentative D call TRBD2 (5 bases). CDR1 LGHNA and CDR2 YNFKEQ come from the germline V gene. This CDR3 has 15 amino acids. V dropped 0 bases and J dropped 1 base, with 10 bases sitting between them. The chain's CDR3 is CASSQDPAESYEQYF. The CDR3 DNA reads as TGTGCCAGCAGCCAAGATCCAGCGGAGTCCTACGAGCAGTACTTC.

The chain combines TRBV27 with TRBJ2-5; 7 bases map to TRBD2. The CDR3 runs 15 residues. Germline assignment: CDR1 MNHEY and CDR2 SMNVEV (reference sequence). V dropped 0 bases and J dropped 5; count of bases not matched to a gene: 6. The CDR3 is CASSLSGTIWETQYF. CDR3 sequence (DNA): TGTGCCAGCAGTTTATCAGGGACTATCTGGGAGACCCAGTACTTC.

The J gene is TRBJ2-4, the V gene TRBV10-3, with D perhaps assigned TRBD1 or TRBD2 (5 bases each). Per the germline V gene, CDR1 is ENHRY and CDR2 is SYGVKD. V lost 9 bases and J lost 4, with 13 bases in between. The CDR3 spans 13 residues. As DNA, the CDR3 is TGTGCCATTCGGGGCGCGGAGAAAAACATTCAGTACTTC. Its protein is CAIRGAEKNIQYF.

The CDR3 nucleotides read TGTGCCAGCAGCCAAGACCTAGCCTCCTACAATGAGCAGTTCTTC. Amino acids: CASSQDLASYNEQFF. This chain uses TRBV14 with TRBJ2-1; D might be TRBD2 (5 bases). CDR3 length: 15 residues. V gave up 0 bases and J gave up 0 bases, with 6 bases separating them. The germline V gene encodes CDR1 SGHDN and CDR2 FVKESK. Complete variable domain (other parts from reference TRBV14 and TRBJ2-1): EAGVTQFPSHSVIEKGQTVTLRCDPISGHDNLYWYRRVMGKEIKFLLHFVKESKQDESGMPNNRFLAERTGGTYSTLKVQPAELEDSGVYFCASSQDLASYNEQFFGPGTRLTVL.

The V and J genes are TRBV30 and TRBJ2-3; TRBD1 is a possible D gene (5 bases). This CDR3 comprises 14 residues. V dropped 1 base and J dropped 2 bases, with 10 bases sitting between them. Germline V gene lookup returns CDR1 GTSNPN and CDR2 SVGIG (reference sequence). CDR3 bases: TGTGCCTGGAGTGACCGACAGACCACAGATACGCAGTATTTT. Protein product: CAWSDRQTTDTQYF.

This chain joins TRBV27 and TRBJ2-7, with TRBD1 identical over 8 bases. CDR3 length: 15 amino acids. Germline V gene data show CDR1 as MNHEY and CDR2 as SMNVEV (reference sequence). With 10 bases clipped from V and 2 bases from J, the junction kept 13 bases outside the gene matches. The CDR3 nucleotides are TGTGCCAAACGAACAGGGGGAGTAAAGGCCTACGAGCAGTACTTC. The encoded protein is CAKRTGGVKAYEQYF.

This sequence joins TRBV3-1 and TRBJ2-1; 12 nucleotides match TRBD2. The CDR3 is made up of 16 amino acids. The germline gives CDR1 LGHDT, CDR2 YNNKEL (reference sequence). V dropped 2 bases and J dropped 5; count of bases not matched to a gene: 4. CDR3 protein: CASSQLAGGDDNEQFF. For the CDR3, the DNA is TGTGCCAGCAGCCAACTAGCGGGGGGGGATGACAATGAGCAGTTCTTC.

The chain couples TRBV29-1 to TRBJ1-2; D may be TRBD1 (6 bases). V lost 6 bases and J 4 bases, leaving 18 bases between the germline ends. CDR1 SQVTM and CDR2 ANQGSEA come from the germline V gene. The CDR3 contains 14 residues. The CDR3 DNA reads TGCAGCGTCTGGACAGCCGGAAAGACCTATGGCTACACCTTC. This encodes CSVWTAGKTYGYTF.

The chain combines TRBV19 with TRBJ2-5; tentative D call: TRBD2 (5 bases). The end of the DNA is better explained by TRBJ2-7, so the J call may be wrong. Germline assignment: CDR1 LNHDA and CDR2 SQIVND (reference sequence). The CDR3 contains 13 residues. Here the CDR3 DNA reads TGTGCCAGTCGACTACAAAGCGGCTACGAGCAGTACTTC. It encodes CASRLQSGYEQYF.

The chain couples TRBV24-1 to TRBJ2-7; D unclear. CDR1 KGHDR and CDR2 SFDVKD come from the germline V gene. The CDR3 has 15 amino acids. V was trimmed by 4 bases and J by 0 bases, leaving 12 bases between them. Here the CDR3 DNA reads TGTGCCACCAGTGACAAGGAAAGTAACTCCTACGAGCAGTACTTC. This encodes CATSDKESNSYEQYF.

This clonotype was found once. Mismatch with germline at one junction end may stem from a read error. The chain uses TRBV4-3 and TRBJ1-3, with D possibly TRBD1 on 5 matching bases. The CDR3 loop spans 16 amino acids. Germline assignment: CDR1 LGHNA and CDR2 YSLEER. CDR3 nucleotide sequence: TGCGTCAGCAGCCAGGATCTCGGAGTGGGGGGGAACACCATATATTTT. Its translation: CVSSQDLGVGGNTIYF.

V is TRBV5-1 and J is TRBJ1-6; tentative D call: TRBD1 (6 bases). The CDR3 length is 14 residues. Trimming cost V 4 bases and J 10 bases, with 15 bases left between them. Germline lookup yields CDR1 SGHRS and CDR2 YFSETQ. CDR3 in amino acids: CASSEGVTASPLHF. The DNA for the CDR3 is TGCGCCAGCAGCGAGGGGGTAACGGCATCACCCCTCCACTTT.

In its sample, this clonotype was seen a few times. This chain uses TRBV12-3 or TRBV12-4 with TRBJ2-1, with 8 bases matching TRBD2. J gave up 0 bases and V 3 bases, and 1 base lay outside the gene matches. This CDR3 spans 15 amino acids. CDR3 bases: TGTGCCAGCAGTTTTAGCGGGGTCTCCTACAATGAGCAGTTCTTC. Amino acids: CASSFSGVSYNEQFF.

Only a few counts were recorded for this clonotype. The chain carries TRBV6-5 and TRBJ2-4, with a tentative D call TRBD2 (6 bases). The CDR3 totals 10 residues. Trimming stripped 8 bases from V and 13 bases from J, with 12 bases between. Germline assignment: CDR1 MNHEY and CDR2 SVGAGI. CDR3 protein: CASGGVEQYF. As DNA, the CDR3 is TGTGCCAGCGGAGGGGTGGAGCAGTACTTC.

This CDR3 reads CASSEPDRPTQYF. The CDR3 nucleotides read TGCGCCAGCAGTGAGCCGGACAGGCCTACGCAGTATTTT. V usage is TRBV10-1 and J usage is TRBJ2-3, with TRBD1 identical over 7 bases. CDR3 length: 13 residues. The junction had 4 bases not matched to a gene; V was cut back by 2 bases and J by 8 bases. Per the germline V gene, CDR1 is WNHNN and CDR2 is SYGVQD (reference sequence).

The rearrangement uses TRBV9 and TRBJ2-3; 8 bases agree with TRBD2. Germline CDR1 reads SGDLS; CDR2 reads YYNGEE. Trimming cost V 0 bases and J 4 bases; bases outside gene matches: 4. The CDR3 contains 15 residues. The CDR3 DNA reads TGTGCCAGCAGCGTAGCTGCGGGGGGCGCAGATACGCAGTATTTT. As protein: CASSVAAGGADTQYF. Full variable domain (rest looked up from reference TRBV9 and TRBJ2-3): DSGVTQTPKHLITATGQRVTLRCSPRSGDLSVYWYQQSLDQGLQFLIQYYNGEERAKGNILERFSAQQFPDLHSELNLSSLELGDSALYFCASSVAAGGADTQYFGPGTRLTVL.

The V gene is TRBV5-8, the J gene TRBJ2-1; D not certain. The J call may be faulty, since TRBJ2-7 better matches the DNA end. The CDR3 covers 14 residues. Per germline, CDR1 SGHTS and CDR2 YDEGEE. The CDR3 bases are TGTGCCAGCAGCCCAGTCCGGGCAAAATACGAGCAGTACTTC. Translating gives CASSPVRAKYEQYF.

J is TRBJ2-4 and V is TRBV9; TRBD2 matches at 11 bases. TRBJ2-7 matches the DNA end more closely, so the J call is doubtful. This CDR3 is built from 16 residues. Per the germline V gene, CDR1 is SGDLS and CDR2 is YYNGEE. The CDR3 protein is CASSVGTSGQAYEQYF. The DNA for the CDR3 is TGTGCCAGCAGCGTTGGGACTAGCGGACAAGCCTACGAGCAGTACTTC.

DNA for the CDR3: TGCAGTGCTGCCAGGGACAGGAGCTCCTACAATGAGCAGTTCTTC. Translated, it gives CSAARDRSSYNEQFF. V and J are TRBV20-1 and TRBJ2-1, with TRBD1 identical over 8 bases. Looked up from germline, CDR1 is DFQATT and CDR2 is SNEGSKA (reference sequence). The CDR3 spans 15 residues. V gave up 5 bases and J gave up 0 bases; unmatched junction bases: 6.

CDR3: CASSYSATNTGELFF. The CDR3 DNA sequence: TGTGCCAGCAGTTACTCGGCCACGAACACCGGGGAGCTGTTTTTT. The V and J genes are TRBV6-6 and TRBJ2-2; D is ambiguous. The V gene lost 0 bases and the J gene lost 0 bases, with 5 bases spanning the gap. CDR3 length: 15 residues. Germline V lookup: CDR1 MNHNY, CDR2 SVGAGI (reference sequence).

The chain couples TRBV2 to TRBJ2-3, with 8 bases fitting TRBD2. The CDR3 has 13 residues. CDR1 and CDR2 (germline): SNHLY, FYNNEI. Losses at the gene ends were 8 bases for V and 3 bases for J; bases not matched to a gene: 4. In DNA form, the CDR3 reads TGTGCCAGCTGTGGGACTAGTACAGATACGCAGTATTTT. It is translated as CASCGTSTDTQYF.

This chain links TRBV6-2 or TRBV6-3 with TRBJ1-6; D remains unclear. The CDR3 runs 12 residues. Germline V gene data show CDR1 as MNHEY and CDR2 as SVGEGT. V shed 4 bases and J shed 10 bases, with 8 bases lying between them. For the CDR3, the DNA is TGTGCCAGCAGTTTTCGGCTATCACCCCTCCACTTT. Translating gives CASSFRLSPLHF.

The table lists this clonotype with a few counts. The gene calls are TRBV20-1 and TRBJ1-4; D possibly corresponds to TRBD1 (6 bases). Trimming left V 7 bases short and J 5 bases short, with 11 bases between. The germline V gene encodes CDR1 DFQATT and CDR2 SNEGSKA (reference sequence). The CDR3 length is 12 residues. This chain's CDR3 is CSEQGGNEKLFF. As DNA, the CDR3 is TGCAGTGAACAAGGGGGGAATGAAAAACTGTTTTTT.

About this clonotype itself: A much bigger clone sits one base away, suggesting this may be a read error. This chain joins TRBV5-1 and TRBJ2-5, with 7 bases that match TRBD2. The ends lost 3 bases at V and 5 bases at J; junction bases unmatched: 7. Germline V CDR1 and CDR2: SGHRS, YFSETQ. The CDR3 length is 14 residues. The CDR3 region has the DNA TGCGCCAGCAGCTGCGGAGCGGGGATGGAGACCCAGTACTTC. Its protein is CASSCGAGMETQYF.